Each of the 29 T cell receptor beta chains below was sequenced from the same sample in a study of blood T cell repertoires in COVID-19. Data came from immunoSEQ multiplex PCR; TCRdb stores just in-frame clones and leaves some out. The sample gives fewer than 150,000 clones, about 80% of which show up once; approximately 9% is in the top ten. The specimen sequenced was peripheral blood. Receptors originate from a woman of 80 years or more in a cohort sampled during active or convalescent COVID-19.

This chain uses TRBV19 with TRBJ2-1, with 10 bases lining up with TRBD2. The germline gives CDR1 LNHDA, CDR2 SQIVND (reference sequence). This CDR3 has 17 residues. With V trimmed by 5 bases and J by 0 bases, 7 bases remained unmatched. The CDR3 nucleotides are TGTGCCAGTAGTTGGGGACTAGCGAGAAGCTCCTACAATGAGCAGTTCTTC. Translation gives CASSWGLARSSYNEQFF.

V usage is TRBV3-1 (or the pseudogene TRBV3-2) and J usage is TRBJ2-3, with TRBD2 matching 8 bases. Unmatched junction bases numbered 1, after V lost 3 bases and J lost 5 bases. Germline values: CDR1 LGHDT, CDR2 YNNKEL (reference sequence). The CDR3 contains 13 residues. The DNA of the CDR3 is TGTGCCAGCAGCCAGACTAGCGTAGATACGCAGTATTTT. The encoded protein is CASSQTSVDTQYF.

The chain carries TRBV6-5 and TRBJ2-1; 7 bases are a match to TRBD1. CDR3 length: 15 amino acids. Looked up from germline, CDR1 is MNHEY and CDR2 is SVGAGI. V lost 0 bases to trimming and J lost 12 bases; unmatched junction nucleotides: 11. The CDR3 bases are TGTGCCAGCAGTTACTCGCACAGGGGTTTGGTTTGGCAGTTCTTC. It translates to CASSYSHRGLVWQFF.

The chain couples TRBV24-1 to TRBJ1-2; possibly TRBD1 for D (6 bases). The V end lost 4 bases, the J end lost 4 bases, and 27 bases lay between the germline ends. The length of the CDR3 is 19 residues. Germline loops: CDR1 KGHDR, CDR2 SFDVKD. DNA for the CDR3: TGTGCCACCAGTGAAGCAAGCGACGAATGGGCGGGGGGCGTCTATGGCTACACCTTC. As protein: CATSEASDEWAGGVYGYTF.

The chain uses TRBV5-4 and TRBJ2-1, with 11 bases fitting TRBD2. The CDR3 spans 15 residues. Germline V gives CDR1 SGHNT, CDR2 YYREEE (reference sequence). The V and J ends lost 5 bases and 2 bases, in that order; junction bases with no gene match: 3. CDR3 in DNA: TGTGCCAGCAGAGTAGCGGGGGGGCCCTACAATGAGCAGTTCTTC. Residues: CASRVAGGPYNEQFF.

This clone turned up a few times. CDR3 in DNA: TGTGCCAGCAGCTTAGTAGCCTCCTACGAGCAGTACGTC. It encodes CASSLVASYEQYV. The V call is TRBV7-2, the J call TRBJ2-7; D gene uncertain. The V end was cut by 1 base, the J end by 0 bases, with 4 bases between. The CDR3 totals 13 residues. From germline, CDR1 is SGHTA and CDR2 FQGNSA.

The chain recombines TRBV7-2 with TRBJ1-6; 9 bases are shared with TRBD1. This CDR3 spans 18 amino acids. Germline CDR1 SGHTA, CDR2 FQGNSA. Trimming took 1 base from V and 7 from J; bases not matched to a gene: 11. CDR3 in amino acids: CASSLVVVGQGKNSPLHF. Here the CDR3 DNA reads TGTGCCAGCAGCTTAGTCGTTGTAGGACAGGGGAAAAATTCACCCCTCCACTTT.

This chain uses TRBV14 with TRBJ1-3; 7 positions agree with TRBD1. The CDR3 has 17 residues. Trimming took 0 bases from V and 6 from J; bases not matched to a gene: 11. The germline gives CDR1 SGHDN, CDR2 FVKESK. The CDR3 bases are TGTGCCAGCAGCCAAGACCCCCACAGGGGCTTTGAAAACACCATATATTTT. Encoded protein: CASSQDPHRGFENTIYF. The whole variable domain, filled in from reference TRBV14 and TRBJ1-3, reads EAGVTQFPSHSVIEKGQTVTLRCDPISGHDNLYWYRRVMGKEIKFLLHFVKESKQDESGMPNNRFLAERTGGTYSTLKVQPAELEDSGVYFCASSQDPHRGFENTIYFGEGSWLTVV.

This clone was counted between two and nine times. The rearrangement uses TRBV3-1 (or the pseudogene TRBV3-2) and TRBJ1-1; 7 bases are a match to TRBD1. V gave up 0 bases and J gave up 2 bases; unmatched junction bases: 9. The germline CDR1 and CDR2 sequences are LGHDT and YNNKEL (reference sequence). The CDR3 length is 17 residues. The DNA of the CDR3 is TGTGCCAGCAGCCAAGAACGGGGGCGGACAGGAAACACTGAAGCTTTCTTT. It yields the protein CASSQERGRTGNTEAFF.

The gene calls are TRBV19 and TRBJ2-3; D remains unclear. Trimming shortened V by 3 bases and J by 2 bases, and 9 bases separated the two germline ends. CDR1 and CDR2 from the germline V gene are LNHDA and SQIVND (reference sequence). The CDR3 loop spans 14 amino acids. CDR3 coding DNA: TGTGCCAGTAGTATTAACCACTACACAGATACGCAGTATTTT. Protein: CASSINHYTDTQYF.

V usage is TRBV2 and J usage is TRBJ1-1; D gene uncertain. Germline V gene lookup returns CDR1 SNHLY and CDR2 FYNNEI. Trimming removed 7 bases at V and 2 bases at J, with 11 bases between. The CDR3 has 13 amino acids. This CDR3 reads CASKPRANTEAFF. CDR3 coding DNA: TGTGCCAGCAAGCCAAGAGCTAACACTGAAGCTTTCTTT.

The genes are TRBV18 and TRBJ2-3, with a weak D call TRBD1 (5 bases). Germline V lookup: CDR1 KGHSH, CDR2 LQKENI. Trimming pared 1 base from V and 2 bases from J, leaving 10 bases between. The CDR3 is 15 residues long. DNA for the CDR3: TGTGCCAGCTCACCACGACAGCTTTCCACAGATACGCAGTATTTT. The encoded protein is CASSPRQLSTDTQYF.

The J gene is TRBJ2-6, the V gene TRBV21-1; TRBD1 is the table's D call and was not checked against the DNA. TRBV21-1 is a listed pseudogene. CDR3 length: 21 residues. The CDR3 DNA is TGTGCCAGCAGCACCCGGCCGGGACAGGGGGTAGGGAACTCTGGGGCCAACGTCCTGACTTTC. Amino acids: CASSTRPGQGVGNSGANVLTF.

CDR3 sequence reads: CSASYGQGNQPQHF. CDR3 nucleotide sequence: TGCAGTGCTAGTTATGGGCAGGGAAATCAGCCCCAGCATTTT. The chain employs TRBV20-1 and TRBJ1-5; weak D call: TRBD1 (5 bases). The CDR3 is 14 residues long. CDR1 is DFQATT, CDR2 SNEGSKA, per germline (reference sequence). V shed 3 bases and J shed 4 bases, with 13 bases lying between them.

The rearrangement uses TRBV14 and TRBJ2-5, with TRBD2 identical over 8 bases. V shed 2 bases and J 0 bases; nucleotides not matched to a gene: 11. Germline CDR1 is SGHDN and CDR2 is FVKESK. The CDR3 length is 18 residues. The CDR3 nucleotides read TGTGCCAGCAGCCAAATACTAGCGGAGTCTAGGGACCAAGAGACCCAGTACTTC. Amino acid sequence: CASSQILAESRDQETQYF.

The gene calls are TRBV7-2 and TRBJ1-2; D is unresolved. V gave up 4 bases and J gave up 5 bases, with 14 bases separating them. Germline V CDR1 and CDR2: SGHTA, FQGNSA. The CDR3 covers 14 residues. The CDR3 region is CASSSPPVTYGYTF. CDR3 DNA: TGTGCCAGCAGCTCACCCCCGGTGACATATGGCTACACCTTC.

The V gene is TRBV19, the J gene TRBJ2-3; TRBD1 might be the D (5 bases). CDR3 length: 16 residues. V lost 7 bases and J 1 base, leaving 18 bases between the germline ends. Germline CDR1 is LNHDA and CDR2 is SQIVND (reference sequence). CDR3 DNA: TGTGCCAGTACCCCAACCCCAGGGCCTGGCACAGATACGCAGTATTTT. This translates into CASTPTPGPGTDTQYF.

As DNA, the CDR3 is TGTGCCAGTAGTAACCCGGGAACAGGGGACTATCAGCCCCAGCATTTT. This translates into CASSNPGTGDYQPQHF. This rearrangement joins TRBV19 to TRBJ1-5, with 7 bases fitting TRBD1. CDR3 length: 16 residues. V lost 4 bases, J lost 5 bases, and 11 bases stayed unmatched. In germline, CDR1 is LNHDA, CDR2 SQIVND (reference sequence).

The chain joins TRBV5-1 to TRBJ2-1; D may be TRBD2 (6 bases). The germline gives CDR1 SGHRS, CDR2 YFSETQ. CDR3 length equals 15 residues. Deletions cut 7 bases from V and 4 bases from J, with 18 bases between. This CDR3 reads CASYTGGLRYNEQFF. The CDR3 coding sequence is TGCGCCAGCTACACAGGAGGGCTACGATACAATGAGCAGTTCTTC.

This rearrangement joins TRBV6-4 to TRBJ2-1; 10 bases map to TRBD2. The CDR3 runs to 15 residues. V dropped 4 bases and J dropped 4; count of bases not matched to a gene: 4. The germline CDR1 and CDR2 sequences are MRHNA and SNTAGT. As DNA, the CDR3 is TGTGCCAGCAGTGTGGAACTAGCGGGGTACAATGAGCAGTTCTTC. Encoded protein: CASSVELAGYNEQFF.

This clone was detected only a few times. The chain has TRBV9 and TRBJ2-3, with 9 nucleotides matching TRBD2. J was trimmed by 4 bases and V by 4 bases; bases with no gene match: 7. The germline gives CDR1 SGDLS, CDR2 YYNGEE. This CDR3 is 15 amino acids long. CDR3: CASSRGSGGPDTQYF. Here the CDR3 DNA reads TGTGCCAGCAGCAGAGGTAGCGGGGGCCCAGATACGCAGTATTTT. Based on the CDR3 plus reference TRBV9 and TRBJ2-3, the full variable domain is DSGVTQTPKHLITATGQRVTLRCSPRSGDLSVYWYQQSLDQGLQFLIQYYNGEERAKGNILERFSAQQFPDLHSELNLSSLELGDSALYFCASSRGSGGPDTQYFGPGTRLTVL.

The rearrangement joins TRBV2 to TRBJ2-5; D possibly corresponds to TRBD1 (7 bases). Germline values: CDR1 SNHLY, CDR2 FYNNEI. Trimming cost V 5 bases and J 5 bases, with 18 bases left between them. The CDR3 sequence is 15 residues long. The CDR3 DNA reads TGTGCCAGCAGTAATGACAGGGAGGCGTTTGAGACCCAGTACTTC. Protein: CASSNDREAFETQYF.

V and J are TRBV7-9 and TRBJ1-2; tentatively, D is TRBD1 (6 bases). Germline CDR1 SEHNR, CDR2 FQNEAQ (reference sequence). Between the trimmed V and J ends, which lost 0 bases and 0 bases, there was a span of 14 bases. The CDR3 length is 17 residues. As DNA, the CDR3 is TGTGCCAGCAGCTTAGCGAGGGGGACACCCTCTAACTATGGCTACACCTTC. It is translated as CASSLARGTPSNYGYTF.

The rearrangement uses TRBV7-9 and TRBJ1-6; D not certain. V was clipped by 4 bases and J by 7 bases, with 11 bases between them. The length of the CDR3 is 14 residues. The germline CDR1 and CDR2 sequences are SEHNR and FQNEAQ (reference sequence). CDR3 sequence reads: CASSSLGGNSPLHF. The CDR3 region has the DNA TGTGCCAGCAGCTCACTGGGAGGAAATTCACCCCTCCACTTT.

The chain employs TRBV3-1 (or the pseudogene TRBV3-2) and TRBJ1-1; the D gene is possibly TRBD1 (5 bases). Germline CDR1 and CDR2: LGHDT and YNNKEL (reference sequence). Deletions cut 5 bases from V and 7 bases from J, with 17 bases between. This CDR3 region has 14 residues. CDR3 nucleotide sequence: TGTGCCAGCAGCAGGGGCCTTGACCTGGGTGAAGCTTTCTTT. Encoded protein: CASSRGLDLGEAFF.

This clone turned up a few times. The chain couples TRBV5-4 to TRBJ1-2; D call uncertain. This CDR3 has 13 residues. V was shortened by 0 bases and J by 3 bases, with 6 bases between the two germline ends. CDR1 SGHNT and CDR2 YYREEE come from the germline V gene (reference sequence). The CDR3 loop is CASSLDGDYGYTF. The CDR3 nucleotides are TGTGCCAGCAGCTTGGACGGTGACTATGGCTACACCTTC.

The chain is built from TRBV7-6 and TRBJ1-6; the D gene is possibly TRBD1 (5 bases). The germline V gene encodes CDR1 SGHVS and CDR2 FNYEAQ. V was cut by 1 base and J by 7 bases, with 8 bases left in between. The CDR3 is made up of 14 amino acids. The CDR3 DNA sequence: TGTGCCAGCAGCTTAGTGCAGGGAAATTCACCCCTCCACTTT. Its translation: CASSLVQGNSPLHF. Using reference TRBV7-6 and TRBJ1-6 for the parts outside the CDR3, the full variable domain is GAGVSQSPRYKVTKRGQDVALRCDPISGHVSLYWYRQALGQGPEFLTYFNYEAQQDKSGLPNDRFSAERPEGSISTLTIQRTEQRDSAMYRCASSLVQGNSPLHFGNGTRLTVT.

The chain carries TRBV20-1 and TRBJ2-2, with D unresolved. Germline lookup yields CDR1 DFQATT and CDR2 SNEGSKA (reference sequence). The CDR3 covers 11 residues. V was clipped by 4 bases and J by 3 bases, with 3 bases between them. The CDR3 protein is CSATDTGELFF. The CDR3 coding sequence is TGCAGTGCTACAGACACCGGGGAGCTGTTTTTT.

J is TRBJ2-7 and V is TRBV5-6; possibly TRBD2 for D (5 bases). V was cut by 1 base and J by 4 bases, with 6 bases left in between. The CDR3 sequence is 12 residues long. From germline, CDR1 is SGHDT and CDR2 YYEEEE. CDR3 DNA sequence: TGTGCCAGCAGCTTGACGGGGTACGAGCAGTACGTC. This translates into CASSLTGYEQYV.